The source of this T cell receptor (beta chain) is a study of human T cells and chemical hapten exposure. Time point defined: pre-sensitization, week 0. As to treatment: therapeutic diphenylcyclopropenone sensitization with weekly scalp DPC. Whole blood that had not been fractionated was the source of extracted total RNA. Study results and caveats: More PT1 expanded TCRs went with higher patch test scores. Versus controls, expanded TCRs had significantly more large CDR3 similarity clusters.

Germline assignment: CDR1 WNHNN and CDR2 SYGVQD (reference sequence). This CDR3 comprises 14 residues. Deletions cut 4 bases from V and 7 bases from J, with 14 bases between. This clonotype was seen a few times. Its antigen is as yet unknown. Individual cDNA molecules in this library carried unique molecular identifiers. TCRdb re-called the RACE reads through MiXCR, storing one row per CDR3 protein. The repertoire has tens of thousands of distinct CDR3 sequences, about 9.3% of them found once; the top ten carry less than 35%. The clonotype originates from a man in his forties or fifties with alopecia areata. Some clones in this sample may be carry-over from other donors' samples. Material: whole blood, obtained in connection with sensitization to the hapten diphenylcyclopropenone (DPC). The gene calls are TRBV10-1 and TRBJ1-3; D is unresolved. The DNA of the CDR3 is TGCGCCAGCAGTGCCCGGGCCTCCAGGAACACCATATATTTT. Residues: CASSARASRNTIYF.